These 5 T cell receptor beta chains came from one sample sequenced in a study of post-analysis software for immune sequencing data. Findings of the study overall: Comparison of patients with controls showed roughly five TRBV segments more frequent in patients, TRBV5-6, TRBV5-1 and TRBV20-1 among them.

Antigens of these TCRs are unknown. TCR beta cDNA libraries included unique molecular identifiers. Each CDR3 protein is one row after TCRdb ran MiXCR on the PCR reads. The sample comprises 430,000 or so distinct CDR3 sequences, 39% of which are singletons, and 6% to 9% rests with the top ten. Sequencing was done on a sample of blood. The receptor source for this set is a girl aged 2-10 years with multiple sclerosis.

The chain recombines TRBV2 with TRBJ2-5; TRBD1 agrees at 11 bases. The J call is doubtful: the DNA matches TRBJ2-7 better. The CDR3 runs 14 residues. Germline V gives CDR1 SNHLY, CDR2 FYNNEI. The CDR3 loop is CASSGQGVSYEQYF. CDR3 coding DNA: TGTGCCAGCTCGGGACAGGGGGTTTCCTACGAGCAGTACTTC.

This clonotype was observed a handful of times. V is TRBV20-1 and J is TRBJ2-5; TRBD1 matches 7 bases. The V segment lost 3 bases and the J segment 4 bases; nucleotides outside the gene matches: 8. CDR1 is DFQATT, CDR2 SNEGSKA, per germline (reference sequence). CDR3 length: 14 amino acids. CDR3 nucleotide sequence: TGCAGTGCTAGTCGAGTACAGGGGATAGAGACCCAGTACTTC. It translates to CSASRVQGIETQYF.

This clonotype was seen more than once but under ten times. V and J are TRBV6-5 and TRBJ1-2; possibly TRBD1 for D (5 bases). Per germline, CDR1 MNHEY and CDR2 SVGAGI. V was pared by 2 bases and J by 4 bases, with 11 bases between. CDR3 length: 14 amino acids. The chain's CDR3 is CASSYGGTGYGYTF. The CDR3 DNA reads TGTGCCAGCAGTTACGGGGGGACGGGCTATGGCTACACCTTC.

This chain uses TRBV12-3 or TRBV12-4 with TRBJ2-1; D is unclear. Near its end, the DNA agrees better with TRBJ2-7, so the J call may be wrong. This CDR3 has 10 amino acids. This CDR3 reads CASGYNEQYF. The CDR3, as DNA: TGTGCCAGCGGTTACAATGAGCAGTACTTC.

The V call is TRBV10-3, the J call TRBJ2-7, with D possibly being TRBD1 or TRBD2 (5 bases each). This CDR3 spans 13 amino acids. Germline lookup yields CDR1 ENHRY and CDR2 SYGVKD. Trimming removed 5 bases from V and 5 bases from J, with 13 bases in between. The CDR3 DNA reads TGTGCCATCAGTTCTGGGGGTCGGGACGAGCAGTACTTC. Translation: CAISSGGRDEQYF.